Below, 14 T cell receptor beta chains from the same sample are listed, as sequenced in a study of blood T cell repertoires in COVID-19. The repertoire was sequenced with immunoSEQ multiplex PCR; TCRdb's copy has only in-frame clones and lacks some. This sample has about 34,000 clones, with roughly 87% found just once. Sequenced: peripheral blood. Every receptor here comes from a woman aged 55 to 70 with active COVID-19.

The V and J genes are TRBV3-1 (or the pseudogene TRBV3-2) and TRBJ1-2; 7 bases are shared with TRBD1. From germline, CDR1 is LGHDT and CDR2 YNNKEL (reference sequence). This CDR3 has 17 amino acids. Losses at the gene ends were 7 bases for V and 3 bases for J; bases not matched to a gene: 17. The CDR3 bases are TGTGCCAGCATCGTGGATCCCAGAGGGACAGAAGACTATGGCTACACCTTC. Protein sequence: CASIVDPRGTEDYGYTF.

The chain uses TRBV29-1 and TRBJ2-1, with TRBD2 matching 9 bases. Germline-derived CDR1 and CDR2 are SQVTM and ANQGSEA. This CDR3 contains 14 residues. J gave up 7 bases and V 7 bases, and 11 bases lay outside the gene matches. The CDR3 protein is CSAAGGRAQNEQFF. The CDR3 DNA sequence: TGCAGCGCCGCAGGCGGGAGGGCCCAAAATGAGCAGTTCTTC.

The chain uses TRBV7-9 and TRBJ2-3, with a possible D match to TRBD1 (6 bases). The germline gives CDR1 SEHNR, CDR2 FQNEAQ (reference sequence). V was cut by 5 bases and J by 6 bases, with 21 bases left in between. The CDR3 consists of 16 residues. The CDR3: CASSPPGTPALDTQYF. DNA of the CDR3: TGTGCCAGCAGCCCCCCGGGGACACCGGCGCTGGATACGCAGTATTTT. Drawing the rest from reference TRBV7-9 and TRBJ2-3, the complete variable domain is DTGVSQNPRHKITKRGQNVTFRCDPISEHNRLYWYRQTLGQGPEFLTYFQNEAQLEKSRLLSDRFSAERPKGSFSTLEIQRTEQGDSAMYLCASSPPGTPALDTQYFGPGTRLTVL.

This clone has only one observation. V usage is TRBV7-2 and J usage is TRBJ2-2; unclear D gene. Germline V lookup: CDR1 SGHTA, CDR2 FQGNSA. The V and J ends lost 3 bases and 0 bases respectively, with 5 bases between them. CDR3 size: 14 residues. The CDR3 DNA reads TGTGCCAGCAGCTTTGCAGCGAACACCGGGGAGCTGTTTTTT. Translation gives CASSFAANTGELFF.

The chain links TRBV14 to TRBJ1-2; the D is unclear. The CDR3 is 15 residues long. Germline lookup yields CDR1 SGHDN and CDR2 FVKESK. V shed 1 base and J shed 7 bases, with 16 bases lying between them. The CDR3 coding sequence is TGTGCCAGCAGCCAAGTATCCGGGAGGGAGCGTGGCTACACCTTC. Amino acid sequence: CASSQVSGRERGYTF.

The genes are TRBV5-1 and TRBJ1-6; 10 bases fit TRBD1. This CDR3 comprises 16 residues. The junction had 4 bases not matched to a gene; V was cut back by 2 bases and J by 5 bases. In germline, CDR1 is SGHRS, CDR2 YFSETQ. For the CDR3, the DNA is TGCGCCAGCAGCTTAAGACAGGGGGCGAATAATTCACCCCTCCACTTT. Translated: CASSLRQGANNSPLHF. The whole variable domain, remainder taken from reference TRBV5-1 and TRBJ1-6, is KAGVTQTPRYLIKTRGQQVTLSCSPISGHRSVSWYQQTPGQGLQFLFEYFSETQRNKGNFPGRFSGRQFSNSRSEMNVSTLELGDSALYLCASSLRQGANNSPLHFGNGTRLTVT.

The gene calls are TRBV28 and TRBJ2-5, with D tentatively TRBD2 (6 bases). The CDR3 length is 15 residues. Germline CDR1 MDHEN, CDR2 SYDVKM. V shed 5 bases and J shed 5 bases, with 18 bases lying between them. CDR3 residues: CASSAGLTAGETQYF. Here the CDR3 DNA reads TGTGCCAGCAGTGCGGGACTCACGGCCGGGGAGACCCAGTACTTC. The full variable domain, rest sourced from reference TRBV28 and TRBJ2-5, is DVKVTQSSRYLVKRTGEKVFLECVQDMDHENMFWYRQDPGLGLRLIYFSYDVKMKEKGDIPEGYSVSREKKERFSLILESASTNQTSMYLCASSAGLTAGETQYFGPGTRLLVL.

The chain joins TRBV10-2 to TRBJ2-7; D gene uncertain. The CDR3 has 13 residues. The V gene lost 8 bases and the J gene lost 0 bases, with 11 bases spanning the gap. Per the germline V gene, CDR1 is WSHSY and CDR2 is SAAADI. The CDR3 bases are TGCGCCAGCGGCGTGGGCTACTCCTACGAGCAGTACTTC. Residues: CASGVGYSYEQYF.

V gene TRBV19 combines with J gene TRBJ2-3; 10 nucleotides agree with TRBD2. The ends lost 9 bases at V and 5 bases at J; junction bases unmatched: 11. Germline CDR1 LNHDA, CDR2 SQIVND (reference sequence). The CDR3 runs to 15 residues. The CDR3 sequence: CASANKRGGRDTQYF. The CDR3 region has the DNA TGTGCCAGCGCCAACAAGCGGGGGGGCAGAGATACGCAGTATTTT.

The rearrangement links TRBV6-5 to TRBJ2-4, with D possibly being TRBD2 (5 bases). The CDR3 runs to 15 residues. Per the germline V gene, CDR1 is MNHEY and CDR2 is SVGAGI. Trimming took 4 bases from V and 2 from J, leaving 12 bases between them. CDR3 sequence reads: CASSSSLVSKNIQYF. CDR3 sequence (DNA): TGTGCCAGCAGTTCTAGCCTGGTATCCAAAAACATTCAGTACTTC.

CDR3 sequence reads: CASSPDRGRNNEQFF. For the CDR3, the DNA is TGTGCCAGCAGCCCAGACAGGGGTCGTAACAATGAGCAGTTCTTC. V and J are TRBV9 and TRBJ2-1; 8 bases fit TRBD1. There are 15 residues in the CDR3. With 4 bases clipped from V and 5 bases from J, the junction kept 8 bases outside the gene matches. Germline V gene data show CDR1 as SGDLS and CDR2 as YYNGEE.

The chain links TRBV5-1 to TRBJ1-4; possibly TRBD1 for D (6 bases). The CDR3 length is 13 residues. The ends were cut back, 5 bases at V and 8 bases at J, with 13 bases in the middle. Germline loops: CDR1 SGHRS, CDR2 YFSETQ. CDR3 sequence reads: CASSKGRGEKLFF. Here the CDR3 DNA reads TGCGCCAGCAGTAAAGGAAGGGGGGAAAAACTGTTTTTT.

The V call is TRBV5-6, the J call TRBJ1-2; the D gene is possibly TRBD1 (6 bases). The CDR3 consists of 16 residues. V lost 1 base and J 4 bases, leaving 17 bases between the germline ends. Germline assignment: CDR1 SGHDT and CDR2 YYEEEE. This chain's CDR3 is CASSLTAGASGYGYTF. The CDR3 region has the DNA TGTGCCAGCAGCTTGACGGCAGGGGCAAGCGGCTATGGCTACACCTTC.

V usage is TRBV5-4 and J usage is TRBJ1-2, with 7 positions matching TRBD1. V was pared by 4 bases and J by 5 bases, with 8 bases of the junction left unmatched. CDR3 size: 14 residues. Germline V gene sequence: CDR1 SGHNT, CDR2 YYREEE (reference sequence). The CDR3 sequence: CASSPGRGQYGYTF. The CDR3, as DNA: TGTGCCAGCAGCCCGGGTAGGGGGCAATATGGCTACACCTTC.